This T cell receptor beta chain is from a study of CD8+ T cells in alopecia areata. Study context: Tofacitinib administration to treated patients was oral, at 5 to 10 mg twice daily. Notes on the study in general: Although TCR sharing was seen in mice, sharing across patients was less clear, possibly for HLA-related reasons. Lesional scalp, especially alopecia totalis/universalis, showed higher clonality than normal scalp.

Sequencing templates came from extracted RNA that was reverse transcribed into cDNA. Assay used: immunoSEQ multiplex PCR; TCRdb lists only in-frame clones, some missing. The table records 100,000 to 150,000 clones, about 46% of them present only once. Investigators sorted PBMCs to obtain both CD4+ and CD8+ T cells. A word on this clone: Its antigen is as yet unknown.

This clonotype was sampled from a human donor with alopecia areata. The material was CD8+ T cells sorted from blood, obtained at week 0.

Here the CDR3 DNA reads TGTGCCAGCAGCTGTACGGGACAGGGGGACAAGACCCAGTACTTC. This codes for CASSCTGQGDKTQYF. This chain links TRBV13 with TRBJ2-5, with TRBD1 matching 11 bases. Unmatched junction bases numbered 7, after V lost 4 bases and J lost 6 bases. This CDR3 is built from 15 residues. Germline assignment: CDR1 PRHDT and CDR2 FYEKMQ (reference sequence).